The present T cell receptor (beta chain) was sequenced within a study of shared clonotypes between healthy human individuals. Study as a whole: Per donor, CD8 memory used one plate, CD8 naive used two, CD4 memory used three and CD4 naive used three.

The study's findings and limits: Clonotypes that were shared across a few donors made up around 5% of naive CD4 clonotypes.

On this clone: Its antigen is unidentified.

Between the trimmed V and J ends, which lost 4 bases and 0 bases, there was a span of 13 bases. This CDR3 spans 15 amino acids. CDR1 is SGDLS and CDR2 is YYNGEE in the germline V gene. TCRdb's table, derived via immunoSEQ multiplex PCR, lists solely in-frame clones and lacks some. The sample shows fewer than 400,000 clones, under 80% of them seen only once. This receptor was identified in a man aged 25 to 45 in good health. The sample consisted of memory CD4+ T cells sorted from blood. The subset is: CD45RA-negative fraction. V is TRBV9 and J is TRBJ1-1; D uncertain. The CDR3 here is CASSPAGVLNTEAFF. The CDR3 DNA sequence: TGTGCCAGCAGCCCCGCCGGAGTTCTGAACACTGAAGCTTTCTTT.